This T cell receptor (beta chain) was sequenced in a study of glioma-infiltrating T cells after dendritic cell vaccination. Overall study context: Patients received autologous tumor lysate-pulsed dendritic cell vaccination between about 2003 and 2013. Autologous tumor lysate was loaded overnight onto monocyte-derived dendritic cells grown about seven days with IL-4 and GM-CSF.

TCRB CDR3 was amplified from 2 ug genomic DNA or less. The repertoire was sequenced with immunoSEQ multiplex PCR; TCRdb's copy has only in-frame clones and lacks some. The table includes about 87,000 clones, about 90% detected once. Study-wide results and limits: Few patients contributed both blood and tumor specimens.

In the case of this clone: What it recognizes is unknown.

Trimming stripped 5 bases from V and 2 bases from J, with 9 bases between. Germline CDR1 reads SGHAT; CDR2 reads FQDESV (reference sequence). This CDR3 has 14 residues. The gene calls are TRBV11-1 and TRBJ2-2; no definite D call. Sequenced here: blood, sampled before dendritic cell vaccination. This sequence originates from a human donor with glioblastoma. This CDR3 reads CASSPRLNTGELFF. The DNA of the CDR3 is TGTGCCAGCAGCCCCCGACTTAACACCGGGGAGCTGTTTTTT.